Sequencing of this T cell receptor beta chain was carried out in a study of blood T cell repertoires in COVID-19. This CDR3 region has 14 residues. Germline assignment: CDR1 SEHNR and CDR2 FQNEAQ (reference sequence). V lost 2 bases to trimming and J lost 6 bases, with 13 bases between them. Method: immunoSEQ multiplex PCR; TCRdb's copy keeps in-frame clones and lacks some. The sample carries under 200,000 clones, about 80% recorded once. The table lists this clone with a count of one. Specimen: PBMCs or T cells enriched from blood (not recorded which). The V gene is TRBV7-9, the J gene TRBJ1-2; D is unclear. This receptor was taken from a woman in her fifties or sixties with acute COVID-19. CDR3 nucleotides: TGTGCCAGCAGCTTATACGAGGCAGATGATGGCTACACCTTC. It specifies CASSLYEADDGYTF. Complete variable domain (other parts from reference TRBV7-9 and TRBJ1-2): DTGVSQNPRHKITKRGQNVTFRCDPISEHNRLYWYRQTLGQGPEFLTYFQNEAQLEKSRLLSDRFSAERPKGSFSTLEIQRTEQGDSAMYLCASSLYEADDGYTFGSGTRLTVV.